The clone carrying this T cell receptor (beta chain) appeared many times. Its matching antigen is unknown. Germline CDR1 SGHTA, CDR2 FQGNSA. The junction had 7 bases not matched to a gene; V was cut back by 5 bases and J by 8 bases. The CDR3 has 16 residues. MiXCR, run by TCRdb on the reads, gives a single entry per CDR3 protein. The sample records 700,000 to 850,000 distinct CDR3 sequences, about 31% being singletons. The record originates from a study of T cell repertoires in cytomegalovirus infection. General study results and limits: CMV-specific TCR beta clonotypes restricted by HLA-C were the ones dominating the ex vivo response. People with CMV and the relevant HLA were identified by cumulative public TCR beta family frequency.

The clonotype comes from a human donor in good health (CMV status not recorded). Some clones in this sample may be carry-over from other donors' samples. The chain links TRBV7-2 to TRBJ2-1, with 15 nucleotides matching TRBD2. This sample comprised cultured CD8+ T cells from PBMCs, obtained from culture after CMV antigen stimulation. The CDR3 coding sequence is TGTGCCAGCAGCCATCGGACTAGCGGGGGGGTCTATGAGCAGTTCTTC. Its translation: CASSHRTSGGVYEQFF.